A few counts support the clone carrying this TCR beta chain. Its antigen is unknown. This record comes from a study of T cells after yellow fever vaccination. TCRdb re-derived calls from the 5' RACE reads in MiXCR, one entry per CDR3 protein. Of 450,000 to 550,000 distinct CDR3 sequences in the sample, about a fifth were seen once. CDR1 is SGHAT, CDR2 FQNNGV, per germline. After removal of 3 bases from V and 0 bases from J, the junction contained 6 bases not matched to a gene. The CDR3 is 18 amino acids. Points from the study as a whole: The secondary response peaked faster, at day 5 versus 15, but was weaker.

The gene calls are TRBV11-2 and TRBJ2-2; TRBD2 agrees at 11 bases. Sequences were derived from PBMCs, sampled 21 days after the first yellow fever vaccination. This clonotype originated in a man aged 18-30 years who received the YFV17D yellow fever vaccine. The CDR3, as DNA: TGTGCCAGCAGCTTGTACCTAGCGGGGGGCGCGAACACCGGGGAGCTGTTTTTT. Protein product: CASSLYLAGGANTGELFF.